This TCR beta chain is drawn from a study of blood T cells in healthy people across ages. Study observations and caveats: As age increased, TCR beta diversity per million T cells fell in a roughly linear fashion. Estimates based on one million T cells were treated as lower bounds.

The junction had 15 bases not matched to a gene; V was cut back by 3 bases and J by 3 bases. Looked up from germline, CDR1 is LNHNV and CDR2 is YYDKDF (reference sequence). The CDR3 loop spans 18 amino acids. The second PCR ran about 6 to 11 cycles with a sample-barcoded 5' primer and J-beta primers. Each cDNA molecule was tagged by a template-switch adaptor that had 12 random nucleotides. TCRdb recomputed calls from the 5' RACE reads with MiXCR, one row per CDR3 protein. The repertoire holds around 800,000 distinct CDR3 sequences, with around two thirds as singletons. This clonotype was counted only a few times. What it binds is unknown.

This sequence joins TRBV15 and TRBJ2-3, with 7 bases lining up with TRBD1. Source material: blood. This TCR derives from a man in his thirties or forties in good health. The CDR3 reads CATSSPGAEDRLTDTQYF. Written as DNA, the CDR3 is TGTGCCACCAGCAGTCCCGGGGCGGAGGACAGGCTTACAGATACGCAGTATTTT.